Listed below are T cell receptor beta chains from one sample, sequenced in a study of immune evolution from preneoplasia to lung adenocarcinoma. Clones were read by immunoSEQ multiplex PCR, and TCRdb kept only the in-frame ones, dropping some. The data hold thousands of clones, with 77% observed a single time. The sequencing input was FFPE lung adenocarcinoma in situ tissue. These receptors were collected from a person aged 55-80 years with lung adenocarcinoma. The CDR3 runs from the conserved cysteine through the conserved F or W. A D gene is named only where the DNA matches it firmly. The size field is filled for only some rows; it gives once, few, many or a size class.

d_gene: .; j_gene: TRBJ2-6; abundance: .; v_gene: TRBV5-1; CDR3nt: TGCGCCAGCAGCTTGGTTCCCTCTCTCGGGGCCAACGTCCTGACTTTC; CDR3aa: CASSLVPSLGANVLTF
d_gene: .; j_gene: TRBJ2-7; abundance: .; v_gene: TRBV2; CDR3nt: TGTGCCAGCAGGGACGACAGGCGGGACGAGCAGTACTTC; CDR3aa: CASRDDRRDEQYF
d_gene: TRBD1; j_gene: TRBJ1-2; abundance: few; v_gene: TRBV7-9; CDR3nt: TGTGCCAGCAGCTATCCCCCACAGGGGGCAGGATATGGCTACACCTTC; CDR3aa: CASSYPPQGAGYGYTF
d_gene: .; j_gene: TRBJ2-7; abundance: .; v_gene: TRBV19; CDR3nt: TGTGCCAGTAAAGGGACATTCGGTTACGAGCAGTACTTC; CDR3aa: CASKGTFGYEQYF
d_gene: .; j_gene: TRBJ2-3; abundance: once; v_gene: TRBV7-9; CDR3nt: TGTGCCAGCAGGGCCTTGGGGGCCTTAGATACGCAGTATTTT; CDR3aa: CASRALGALDTQYF
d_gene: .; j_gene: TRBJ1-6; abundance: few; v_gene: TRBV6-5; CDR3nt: TGTGCCAGCAATGATTGGGGATCACCCCTCCACTTT; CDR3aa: CASNDWGSPLHF
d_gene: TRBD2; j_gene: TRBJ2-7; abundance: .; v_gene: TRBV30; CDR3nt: TGTGCCTGGAGCCCCCCGGGCGGGGGGGCCGTAGGAGAGCAGTACTTC; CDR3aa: CAWSPPGGGAVGEQYF
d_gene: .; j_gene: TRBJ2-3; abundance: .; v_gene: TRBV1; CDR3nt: TGCACCAGCTCTATGACAGATACGCAGTATTTT; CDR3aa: CTSSMTDTQYF
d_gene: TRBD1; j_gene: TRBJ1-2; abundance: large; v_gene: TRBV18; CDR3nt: TGTGCCAGCTCACCGGGACAGGGGGCGCCTGGTGGCTACACCTTC; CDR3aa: CASSPGQGAPGGYTF
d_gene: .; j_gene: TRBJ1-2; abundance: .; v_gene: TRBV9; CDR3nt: TGTGCCAGCAGCGTAGCGGCAGACTATGGCTACACCTTC; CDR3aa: CASSVAADYGYTF
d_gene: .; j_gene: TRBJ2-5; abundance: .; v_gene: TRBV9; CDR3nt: TGTGCCAGCAGCGCCCTCTCCGGAGGGGGCGTAGAGACCCAGTACTTC; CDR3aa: CASSALSGGGVETQYF
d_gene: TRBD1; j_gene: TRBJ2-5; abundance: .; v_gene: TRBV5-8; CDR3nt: TGTGCCAGCAGACCTACAGGGGGGGAGACCCAGTACTTC; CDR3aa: CASRPTGGETQYF
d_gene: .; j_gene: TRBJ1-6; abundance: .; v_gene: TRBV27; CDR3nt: TGTGCCAGCAGTTCGGGACCGTATAATTCACCCCTCCACTTT; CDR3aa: CASSSGPYNSPLHF
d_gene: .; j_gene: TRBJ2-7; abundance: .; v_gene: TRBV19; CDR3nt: TGTGCCAGTAGTACGAACTCCTACGAGCAGTACTTC; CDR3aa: CASSTNSYEQYF
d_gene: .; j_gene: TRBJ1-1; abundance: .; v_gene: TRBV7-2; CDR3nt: TGTGCCAGCAGCTTAGGGGCAGGCGTCAGGGCTGAAGCTTTCTTT; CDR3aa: CASSLGAGVRAEAFF
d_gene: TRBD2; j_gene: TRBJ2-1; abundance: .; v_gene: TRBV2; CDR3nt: TGTGCCAGCAGGACACAGCGGGGGAACCTCGCCAATGAGCAGTTCTTC; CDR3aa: CASRTQRGNLANEQFF
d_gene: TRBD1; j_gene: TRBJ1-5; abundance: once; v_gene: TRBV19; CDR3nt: TGTGCCAGTAGTATAGCAGGGGGGCGAGGCAATCAGCCCCAGCATTTT; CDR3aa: CASSIAGGRGNQPQHF
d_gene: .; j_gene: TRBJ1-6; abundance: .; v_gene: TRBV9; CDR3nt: TGTGCCAGCAGCGTCTCCGGGAGCTCCTATAATTCACCCCTCCACTTT; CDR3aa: CASSVSGSSYNSPLHF
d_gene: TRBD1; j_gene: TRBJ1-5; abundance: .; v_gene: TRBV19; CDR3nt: TGTGCCAGTACGGAGACAGGGAGGTCAAGTTCCAATCAGCCCCAGCATTTT; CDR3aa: CASTETGRSSSNQPQHF
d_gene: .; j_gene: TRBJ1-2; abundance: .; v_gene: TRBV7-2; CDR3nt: TGTGCCAGCAGCTTGGGGGGGAACTATGGCTACACCTTC; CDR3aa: CASSLGGNYGYTF
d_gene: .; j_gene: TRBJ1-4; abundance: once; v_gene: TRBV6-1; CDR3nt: TGTGCCAGCAGTCCCCGGACGGGAACTAATGAAAAACTGTTTTTT; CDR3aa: CASSPRTGTNEKLFF
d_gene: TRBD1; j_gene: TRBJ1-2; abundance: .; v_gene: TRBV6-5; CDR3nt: TGTGCCAGCAGTACAGGGGTTGGCTACACCTTC; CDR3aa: CASSTGVGYTF
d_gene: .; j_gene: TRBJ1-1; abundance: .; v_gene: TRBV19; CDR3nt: TGTGCCAGTAGTAAAGGCCCTGGGGTCGCAATCACTGAAGCTTTCTTT; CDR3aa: CASSKGPGVAITEAFF
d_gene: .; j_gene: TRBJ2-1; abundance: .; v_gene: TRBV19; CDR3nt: TGTGCCAGTAGTATCGCAGGGGTAGGCTACAATGAGCAGTTCTTC; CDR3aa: CASSIAGVGYNEQFF
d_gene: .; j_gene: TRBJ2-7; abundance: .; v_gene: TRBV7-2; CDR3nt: TGTGCCAGCAGCTTAGTTTTCTCAGGGGAGAACGAGCAGTACTTC; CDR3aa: CASSLVFSGENEQYF
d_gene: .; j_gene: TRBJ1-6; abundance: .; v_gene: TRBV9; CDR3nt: TGTGCCAGCTCCAGGGTCCCCTATAATTCACCCCTCCACTTT; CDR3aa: CASSRVPYNSPLHF
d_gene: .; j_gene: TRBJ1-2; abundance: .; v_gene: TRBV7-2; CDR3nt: TGTGCCAGCAGCACAAATCCTAACTATGGCTACACCTTC; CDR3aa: CASSTNPNYGYTF
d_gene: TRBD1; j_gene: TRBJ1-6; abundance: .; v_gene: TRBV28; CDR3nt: TGTGCCAGCAGTTTAGAGCCGGGACAGACATTTAATTCACCCCTCCACTTT; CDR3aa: CASSLEPGQTFNSPLHF
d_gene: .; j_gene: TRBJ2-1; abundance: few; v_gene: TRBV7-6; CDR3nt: TGTGCCAGCAGCACCCGCCCCGACCTAGCGAACAAAACCTACAATGAGCAGTTCTTC; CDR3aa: CASSTRPDLANKTYNEQFF
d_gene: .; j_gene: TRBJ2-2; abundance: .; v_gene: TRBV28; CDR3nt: TGTGCCAGCAGTTTTCAAGGCGGGACCGGGGAGCTGTTTTTT; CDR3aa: CASSFQGGTGELFF
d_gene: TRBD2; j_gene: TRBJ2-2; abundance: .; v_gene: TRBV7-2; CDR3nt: TGTGCCAGCAGCCCCAGCGGGGACGCCGGGGAGCTGTTTTTT; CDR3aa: CASSPSGDAGELFF
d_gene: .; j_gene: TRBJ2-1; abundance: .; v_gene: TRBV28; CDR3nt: TGTGCCAGCAGTTTATTCCGCGGAACCCAGTTCTTC; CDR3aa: CASSLFRGTQFF
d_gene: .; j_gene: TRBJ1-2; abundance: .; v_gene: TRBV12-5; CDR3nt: TGTGCTAGTCATGGGGGACATAACTATGGCTACACCTTC; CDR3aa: CASHGGHNYGYTF
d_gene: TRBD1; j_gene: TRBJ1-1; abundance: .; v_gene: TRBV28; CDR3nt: TGTGCCAGCAGTGAACCGGGACAGGTGGAAACTGAAGCTTTCTTT; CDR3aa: CASSEPGQVETEAFF
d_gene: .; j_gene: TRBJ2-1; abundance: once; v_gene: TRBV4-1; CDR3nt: TGCGCCAGCAGCAGCAGGTGGCCCTACAATGAGCAGTTCTTC; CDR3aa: CASSSRWPYNEQFF
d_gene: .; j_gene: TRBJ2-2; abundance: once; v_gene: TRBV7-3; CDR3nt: TGTGCCAGCAGTCCGGACGGAACGAACACCGGGGAGCTGTTTTTT; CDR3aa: CASSPDGTNTGELFF
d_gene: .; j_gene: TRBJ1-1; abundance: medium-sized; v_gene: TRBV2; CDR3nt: TGTGCCAGCAGGAGGGGTGACACTGAAGCTTTCTTT; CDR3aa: CASRRGDTEAFF
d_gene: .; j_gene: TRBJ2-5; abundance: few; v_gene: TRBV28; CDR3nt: TGTGCCAGCAGCCTAGAAGAGACCCAGTACTTC; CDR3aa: CASSLEETQYF
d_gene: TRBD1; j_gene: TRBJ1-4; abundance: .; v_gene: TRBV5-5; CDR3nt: TGTGCCAGCAGCCTGGGACAGCCTACTAATGAAAAACTGTTTTTT; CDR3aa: CASSLGQPTNEKLFF
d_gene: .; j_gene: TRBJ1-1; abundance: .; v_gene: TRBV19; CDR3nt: TGTGCCAGTAGTAGACAGGCGAACACTGAAGCTTTCTTT; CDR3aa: CASSRQANTEAFF
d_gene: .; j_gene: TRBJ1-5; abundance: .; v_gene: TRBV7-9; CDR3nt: TGTGCCAGCAGCCCGACAGGAGGGCAGCCCCAGCATTTT; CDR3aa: CASSPTGGQPQHF
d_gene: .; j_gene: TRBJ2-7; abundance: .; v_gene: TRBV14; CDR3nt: TGTGCCAGCAGCCCTTCAGGGCCCCGCGAGCAGTACTTC; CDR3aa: CASSPSGPREQYF
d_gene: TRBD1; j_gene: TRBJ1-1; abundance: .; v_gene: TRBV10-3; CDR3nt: TGTGCCATCAGTGAGCCGGGACAGGGAGGGACTGAAGCTTTCTTT; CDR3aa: CAISEPGQGGTEAFF
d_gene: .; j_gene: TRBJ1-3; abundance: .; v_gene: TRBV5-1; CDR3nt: TGCGCCAGCGGCCCCGACGGCCTCTCTGGAAACACCATATATTTT; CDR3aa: CASGPDGLSGNTIYF
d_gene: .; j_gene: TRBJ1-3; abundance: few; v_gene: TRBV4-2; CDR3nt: TGTGCCAGCAGCCGAGCGTGGCAGGGGAGTTCTGGAAACACCATATATTTT; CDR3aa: CASSRAWQGSSGNTIYF
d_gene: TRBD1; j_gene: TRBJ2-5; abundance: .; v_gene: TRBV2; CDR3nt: TGTGCCAGCTCCCGGGACAGGGTGGTAGAGACCCAGTACTTC; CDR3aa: CASSRDRVVETQYF
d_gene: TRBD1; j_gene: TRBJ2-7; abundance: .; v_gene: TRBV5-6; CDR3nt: TGTGCCAGCAACCAGGGGGCGACCGGCGAGCAGTACTTC; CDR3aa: CASNQGATGEQYF
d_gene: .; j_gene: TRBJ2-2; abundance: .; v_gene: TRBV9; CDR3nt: TGTGCCAGCAGCGCCTGGGACTCCCTCAACACCGGGGAGCTGTTTTTT; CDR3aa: CASSAWDSLNTGELFF
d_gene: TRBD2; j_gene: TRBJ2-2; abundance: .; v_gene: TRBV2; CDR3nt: TGTGCCAGTAATAGCGGGGGCCGCACCGGGGAGCTGTTTTTT; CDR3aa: CASNSGGRTGELFF